This T cell receptor beta chain originates from a study of T-cell reconstitution after alpha-beta-depleted transplantation in children. This sample's TCRbeta library carried unique molecular identifier barcodes. TCRdb redid the calling of the PCR reads with MiXCR, one entry per CDR3 protein. This table has some 72,000 distinct CDR3 sequences, roughly 6.6% appearing once. This clonotype was recorded many times. Trimming cost V 5 bases and J 4 bases; bases outside gene matches: 5. CDR3 length: 14 amino acids. The V gene's germline CDR1 is ENHRY and CDR2 SYGVKD. The source is a human donor who donated a stem cell graft to a child with acute lymphoblastic leukemia. This specimen consisted of PBMCs from the stem cell graft donor, obtained from the stem cell graft. The chain joins TRBV10-3 to TRBJ2-1; 7 bases are shared with TRBD2. CDR3 amino acids: CAISPASGYNEQFF. CDR3 sequence (DNA): TGTGCCATCAGTCCCGCTAGCGGATACAATGAGCAGTTCTTC.